What follows is one T cell receptor (beta chain) and its context. Its antigen is unidentified. The repertoire was sequenced with immunoSEQ multiplex PCR; TCRdb's copy has only in-frame clones and lacks some. Altogether more than 1,200,000 clones are present, approximately 98.5% being singletons, with the ten largest covering under 0.45%. This sample stems from a study of shared clonotypes between healthy human individuals. Study-wide points: Shared clonotypes across all four donors exceeded non-shared ones in generation probability.

Germline V CDR1 and CDR2: MNHEY, SVGAGI. The CDR3 sequence is 13 residues long. V lost 11 bases to trimming and J lost 3 bases, with 13 bases between them. Input material: naive CD4+ T cells sorted from blood. Subset in this sample: CD45RA+ positively selected. This clonotype was sampled from a man aged 25-45 years in good health. The chain is built from TRBV6-5 and TRBJ2-2; D unresolved. The DNA for the CDR3 is TGTGCCGTCCATATCCCTTACACCGGGGAGCTGTTTTTT. Encoded protein: CAVHIPYTGELFF.